This TCR beta chain comes out of a study of shared clonotypes between healthy human individuals. The trim removed 2 bases at V and 5 bases at J, leaving 4 bases unmatched. From germline, CDR1 is SGHRS and CDR2 YFSETQ. CDR3 length: 14 amino acids. Every donor was a Caucasian adult from Nashville, Tennessee. Each CD8 memory set brought CD45RO+ cells together with CCR7-negative CD45RA+ TemRA cells. General study findings and limits: How much donors shared clonotypes was expected to be affected by sequencing depth.

Per the original methods: Filtering differed, since immunoSEQ gave only junction sequences and no quality scores. Generated by immunoSEQ multiplex PCR, the TCRdb table keeps only in-frame clones and is missing some. V and J calls and clone size are copied from that table; D and trimming were computed from the DNA. The sample consists of over 300,000 clones, about nine tenths of them appearing once. About this clone: Its target is not known.

What was sequenced was memory CD8+ T cells sorted from blood. Documented subset: CD45RO+ cells pooled with CCR7-negative TemRA cells. The clonotype was recovered from a man aged 18-30 years in good health. The rearrangement links TRBV5-1 to TRBJ2-3; 8 nucleotides line up with TRBD2. Here the CDR3 DNA reads TGCGCCAGCAGCTTCGGGACTAGTGGAGATACGCAGTATTTT. Its translation is CASSFGTSGDTQYF.